This T cell receptor (beta chain) appears in the sequencing data of a study of blood T cell repertoires in COVID-19. The overall study: There were acute and convalescent COVID-19 samples, and they came from the United States, Italy and Spain. Sources were T cells, B-cell-depleted T cells, or PBMCs; the material itself was cDNA or gDNA.

In the source study's methods: Amplifying reference gene primers gave estimates of nucleated cell counts. Sequenced by immunoSEQ multiplex PCR; TCRdb stores in-frame clones only, minus some. The V and J calls and clone size are taken from that table; D and trimming were inferred from the DNA. The sample carries more than 9,000 clones, approximately 87% recorded once. Per germline, CDR1 LNHDA and CDR2 SQIVND (reference sequence). The CDR3 consists of 17 residues. V lost 4 bases to trimming and J lost 0 bases; unmatched junction nucleotides: 10. This receptor was obtained from a human donor in a cohort sampled during active COVID-19. Sequenced: peripheral blood. The gene calls are TRBV19 and TRBJ2-7, with TRBD1 matching 9 bases. The CDR3: CASSTISGTGSSYEQYF. Here the CDR3 DNA reads TGTGCCAGTAGTACTATCTCCGGGACAGGGAGCTCCTACGAGCAGTACTTC.